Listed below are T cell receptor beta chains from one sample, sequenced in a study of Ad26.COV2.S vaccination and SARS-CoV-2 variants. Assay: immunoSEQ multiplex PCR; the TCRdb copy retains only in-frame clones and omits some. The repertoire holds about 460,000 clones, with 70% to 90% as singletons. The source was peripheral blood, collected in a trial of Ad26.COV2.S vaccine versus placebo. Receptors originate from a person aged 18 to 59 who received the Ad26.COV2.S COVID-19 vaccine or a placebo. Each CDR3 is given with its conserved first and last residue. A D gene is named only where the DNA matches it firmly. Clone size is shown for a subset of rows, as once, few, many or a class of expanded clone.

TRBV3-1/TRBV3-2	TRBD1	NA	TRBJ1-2	CASSQPQGTGAYGYTF	TGTGCCAGCAGCCAGCCCCAAGGGACAGGGGCCTATGGCTACACCTTC
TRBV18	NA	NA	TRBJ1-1	CASSPTRDKGNSEAFF	TGTGCCAGCTCACCTACCCGGGACAAGGGAAACTCTGAAGCTTTCTTT
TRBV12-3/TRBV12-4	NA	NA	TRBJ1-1	CASSLSSRLEAFF	TGTGCCAGCAGTTTATCTTCGCGGCTTGAAGCTTTCTTT
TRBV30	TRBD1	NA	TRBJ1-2	CAWSASGPQGGSGGYTF	TGTGCCTGGAGTGCGTCGGGACCACAGGGGGGTTCGGGTGGCTACACCTTC
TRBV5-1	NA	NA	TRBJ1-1	CASSFNRNTEAFF	TGCGCCAGCAGCTTCAACAGGAACACTGAAGCTTTCTTT
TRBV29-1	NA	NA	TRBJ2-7	CSVARDPYEQYF	TGCAGCGTTGCCAGGGACCCCTACGAGCAGTACTTC
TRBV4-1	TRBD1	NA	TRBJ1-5	CASSQDPLGQGRQPQHF	TGCGCCAGCAGCCAAGATCCACTGGGACAGGGGAGGCAGCCCCAGCATTTT
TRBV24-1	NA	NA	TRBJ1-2	CATSDPGWGYTF	TGTGCCACCAGTGATCCGGGTTGGGGCTACACCTTC
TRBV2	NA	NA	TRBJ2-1	CASSWDKYNEQFF	TGTGCCAGCAGTTGGGACAAATACAATGAGCAGTTCTTC
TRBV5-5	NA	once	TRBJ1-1	CASTEDGGEYTEAFF	TGTGCCAGCACCGAAGACGGGGGGGAATACACTGAAGCTTTCTTT
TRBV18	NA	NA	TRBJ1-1	CASSPPSLGAGSAEAFF	TGTGCCAGCTCACCACCGTCGCTAGGCGCAGGGAGTGCCGAAGCTTTCTTT
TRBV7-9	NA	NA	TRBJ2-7	CASSLLGDPYEQYF	TGTGCCAGCAGCTTATTGGGAGATCCCTACGAGCAGTACTTC
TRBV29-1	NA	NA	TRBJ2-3	CSVNRDFSTDTQYF	TGCAGCGTCAATCGGGACTTTAGCACAGATACGCAGTATTTT
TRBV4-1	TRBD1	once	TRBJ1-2	CASSRRIEGQRGGYTF	TGCGCCAGCAGCCGCCGAATTGAGGGACAGCGGGGAGGCTACACCTTC
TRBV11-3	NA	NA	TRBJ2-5	CASSLGTLRGETQYF	TGTGCCAGCAGCTTAGGGACCCTTCGGGGGGAGACCCAGTACTTC
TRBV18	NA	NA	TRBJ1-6	CASSPSSTNYNSPLHF	TGTGCCAGCTCACCGAGCAGCACCAACTATAATTCACCCCTCCACTTT
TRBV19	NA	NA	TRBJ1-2	CASKVGAYGYTF	TGTGCCAGTAAAGTGGGGGCCTATGGCTACACCTTC
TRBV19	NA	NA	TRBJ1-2	CATTLRGLYGYTF	TGTGCCACCACGTTAAGGGGCCTCTATGGCTACACCTTC
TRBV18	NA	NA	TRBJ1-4	CASSPPGRAHQLFF	TGTGCCAGCTCACCACCGGGCAGGGCCCACCAACTGTTTTTT
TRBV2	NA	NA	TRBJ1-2	CASRPQGRLGGYGYTF	TGTGCCAGCAGGCCCCAGGGACGGCTGGGTGGATATGGCTACACCTTC
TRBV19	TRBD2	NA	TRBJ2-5	CASSRASGTQETQYF	TGTGCCAGTAGTAGGGCTAGCGGAACTCAAGAGACCCAGTACTTC
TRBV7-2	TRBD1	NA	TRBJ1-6	CASSWRTGGWDSPLHF	TGTGCCAGCAGCTGGAGGACAGGGGGCTGGGATTCACCCCTCCACTTT
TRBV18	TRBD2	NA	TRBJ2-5	CASSPTTGAGGNQETQYF	TGTGCCAGCTCACCTACTACAGGAGCGGGGGGGAACCAAGAGACCCAGTACTTC
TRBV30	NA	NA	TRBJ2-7	CACQPGLASREQYF	TGTGCCTGCCAACCAGGGCTAGCTAGTCGCGAGCAGTACTTC
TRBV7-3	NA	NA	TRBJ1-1	CASSLQGLNTEAFF	TGTGCCAGCAGCTTACAGGGGCTGAACACTGAAGCTTTCTTT
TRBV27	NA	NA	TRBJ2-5	CASSLWQGQETQYF	TGTGCCAGCAGTTTATGGCAGGGCCAAGAGACCCAGTACTTC
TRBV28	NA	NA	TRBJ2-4	CASSLLGNIQYF	TGTGCCAGCAGTTTATTAGGGAACATTCAGTACTTC
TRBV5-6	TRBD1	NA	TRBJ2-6	CASSLDRGFGANVLTF	TGTGCCAGCAGCTTGGACAGGGGGTTTGGGGCCAACGTCCTGACTTTC
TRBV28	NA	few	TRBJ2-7	CASSLGGTPSYEQYF	TGTGCCAGCAGTTTAGGAGGGACCCCGAGTTACGAGCAGTACTTC
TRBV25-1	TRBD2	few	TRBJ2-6	CASSPGGSGANVLTF	TGTGCCAGCAGCCCGGGGGGCTCTGGGGCCAACGTCCTGACTTTC
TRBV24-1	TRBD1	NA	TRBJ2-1	CATSDQGQGDSSYNEQFF	TGTGCCACCAGTGACCAGGGACAGGGGGATAGCTCCTACAATGAGCAGTTCTTC
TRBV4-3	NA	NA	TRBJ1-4	CASSQRGEKLFF	TGCGCCAGCAGCCAGAGGGGTGAAAAACTGTTTTTT
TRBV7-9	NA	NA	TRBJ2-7	CASSPDALYEQYF	TGTGCCAGCAGCCCAGACGCACTCTACGAGCAGTACTTC
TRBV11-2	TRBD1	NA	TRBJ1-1	CASSSEGGGPRTEAFF	TGTGCCAGCAGCTCCGAGGGAGGGGGCCCTCGCACTGAAGCTTTCTTT
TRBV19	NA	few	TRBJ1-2	CASSIGGVPYGYTF	TGTGCCAGTAGTATCGGCGGGGTCCCCTATGGCTACACCTTC
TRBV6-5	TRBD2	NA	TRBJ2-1	CASFGGGSLYNEQFF	TGTGCCAGCTTTGGGGGAGGGTCCCTCTACAATGAGCAGTTCTTC
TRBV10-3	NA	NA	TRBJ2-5	CAISADYLGSETQYF	TGTGCCATCAGTGCGGATTACCTCGGGTCAGAGACCCAGTACTTC
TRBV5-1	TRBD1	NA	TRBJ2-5	CASSFDRGNQETQYF	TGCGCCAGCAGCTTTGACAGGGGCAACCAAGAGACCCAGTACTTC
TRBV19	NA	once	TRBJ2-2	CASRPGTYTGELFF	TGTGCCAGTAGACCAGGGACATACACCGGGGAGCTGTTTTTT
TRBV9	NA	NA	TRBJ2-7	CASSPPGGRLPYEQYF	TGTGCCAGCAGCCCTCCCGGGGGGCGGCTTCCCTACGAGCAGTACTTC
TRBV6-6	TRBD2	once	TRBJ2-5	CASSRATSGGLIETQYF	TGTGCCAGCAGTCGAGCGACTAGCGGGGGGCTAATAGAGACCCAGTACTTC
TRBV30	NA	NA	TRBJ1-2	CAWTLGGLRGSGYGYTF	TGTGCCTGGACCCTGGGGGGGTTAAGGGGGTCGGGCTATGGCTACACCTTC
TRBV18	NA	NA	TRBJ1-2	CASSPVGRNYGYTF	TGTGCCAGCTCACCAGTCGGCAGAAACTATGGCTACACCTTC
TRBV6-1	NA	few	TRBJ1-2	CASSEGFYGYTF	TGTGCCAGCAGTGAAGGATTCTATGGCTACACCTTC
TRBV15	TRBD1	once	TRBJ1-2	CATSSDRARGYTF	TGTGCCACCAGCAGCGACAGGGCTCGTGGCTACACCTTC
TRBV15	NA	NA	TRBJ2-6	CATSREGVGANVLTF	TGTGCCACCAGCAGAGAAGGGGTTGGGGCCAACGTCCTGACTTTC
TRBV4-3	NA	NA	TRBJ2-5	CASSQDSTAGKETQYF	TGCGCCAGCAGCCAAGATTCGACGGCGGGGAAAGAGACCCAGTACTTC
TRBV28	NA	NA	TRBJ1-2	CASSFLYGYTF	TGTGCCAGCAGTTTTCTCTATGGCTACACCTTC
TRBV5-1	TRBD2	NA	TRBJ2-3	CASSLDPAGGITDTQYF	TGCGCCAGCAGCTTGGATCCCGCGGGGGGGATCACAGATACGCAGTATTTT